These 22 T cell receptor beta chains share one sample of origin, sequenced in a study of OX40 agonist ivuxolimab in advanced cancers. The method was immunoSEQ multiplex PCR; TCRdb's version includes in-frame clones alone and lacks a portion of them. The sample carries 25,000 to 35,000 clones, 84% recorded once. Sequencing was performed on CD4+ or CD8+ T cells sorted from blood, taken in a trial of the OX40 agonist ivuxolimab. The receptors were gathered from an adult with an advanced solid tumor such as melanoma, head and neck, liver or kidney cancer.

The gene calls are TRBV7-9 and TRBJ2-7; D not certain. This CDR3 region has 15 residues. Germline assignment: CDR1 SEHNR and CDR2 FQNEAQ (reference sequence). The ends were cut back, 5 bases at V and 3 bases at J, with 17 bases in the middle. Here the CDR3 reads CASSPEADMDYEQYF. CDR3 in DNA: TGTGCCAGCAGCCCCGAGGCTGACATGGACTACGAGCAGTACTTC.

The rearrangement joins TRBV27 to TRBJ2-7, with 8 bases aligning to TRBD1. CDR1 MNHEY and CDR2 SMNVEV come from the germline V gene (reference sequence). The J segment lost 5 bases and the V segment lost 3 bases, leaving 9 bases of the junction unmatched. CDR3 length equals 15 residues. CDR3 region: CASSFRGLVTDEQYF. The CDR3 nucleotides are TGTGCCAGCAGTTTCAGGGGGCTAGTGACTGACGAGCAGTACTTC.

The sample holds a few counts of this clone. The CDR3 loop is CASSLDRTNSGNTIYF. The CDR3 coding sequence is TGTGCCAGCAGCTTAGATCGAACCAACTCTGGAAACACCATATATTTT. The genes are TRBV7-6 and TRBJ1-3, with unresolved D. The CDR3 has 16 amino acids. V dropped 1 base and J dropped 0 bases, with 10 bases sitting between them. Germline assignment: CDR1 SGHVS and CDR2 FNYEAQ.

This chain connects TRBV5-1 to TRBJ2-1, with D maybe TRBD2 (5 bases). The CDR3 sequence is 15 residues long. Trimming pared 0 bases from V and 4 bases from J, leaving 11 bases between. The germline CDR1 and CDR2 sequences are SGHRS and YFSETQ. CDR3 region: CASSLDGVMYNEQFF. The CDR3 DNA reads TGCGCCAGCAGCTTGGACGGGGTCATGTACAATGAGCAGTTCTTC. The full variable domain, in which reference TRBV5-1 and TRBJ2-1 provide the parts outside the CDR3, is KAGVTQTPRYLIKTRGQQVTLSCSPISGHRSVSWYQQTPGQGLQFLFEYFSETQRNKGNFPGRFSGRQFSNSRSEMNVSTLELGDSALYLCASSLDGVMYNEQFFGPGTRLTVL.

The chain recombines TRBV4-1 with TRBJ1-1; D possibly corresponds to TRBD1 (5 bases). Germline V CDR1 and CDR2: MGHRA, YSYEKL. The V end was cut by 3 bases, the J end by 4 bases, with 12 bases between. There are 14 residues in the CDR3. This CDR3 reads CASSQVGAFTEAFF. As DNA, the CDR3 is TGCGCCAGCAGCCAGGTAGGGGCTTTCACTGAAGCTTTCTTT.

This chain uses TRBV28 with TRBJ2-7, with 11 bases aligning to TRBD1. The V and J ends lost 3 bases and 5 bases, in that order; junction bases with no gene match: 6. This CDR3 comprises 15 residues. Germline values: CDR1 MDHEN, CDR2 SYDVKM. The chain's CDR3 is CASSLVDRGLNEQYF. Written as DNA, the CDR3 is TGTGCCAGCAGTTTGGTGGACAGGGGGCTGAACGAGCAGTACTTC.

This chain uses TRBV19 with TRBJ1-1, with D uncertain. This CDR3 contains 14 residues. Germline lookup yields CDR1 LNHDA and CDR2 SQIVND (reference sequence). Trimming stripped 1 base from V and 4 bases from J, with 10 bases between. CDR3 nucleotides: TGTGCCAGTAGTATAGGTGCGGGAATCACTGAAGCTTTCTTT. The encoded protein is CASSIGAGITEAFF.

This clone has only one observation. The chain links TRBV4-1 to TRBJ1-1, with a tentative D call TRBD1 (5 bases). The CDR3 has 18 residues. Looked up from germline, CDR1 is MGHRA and CDR2 is YSYEKL. V was pared by 1 base and J by 4 bases, with 22 bases between. CDR3 sequence: CASSQGRGTLRSGTEAFF. The CDR3 DNA reads as TGCGCCAGCAGCCAAGGACGGGGGACTCTAAGATCGGGCACTGAAGCTTTCTTT.

This clone was seen once. The chain recombines TRBV19 with TRBJ2-4; D not resolved. The CDR3 totals 15 residues. Germline loops: CDR1 LNHDA, CDR2 SQIVND (reference sequence). V was pared by 3 bases and J by 0 bases, with 9 bases between. Written as DNA, the CDR3 is TGTGCCAGTAGTATGGTTCCGTTAGCCAAAAACATTCAGTACTTC. Translation gives CASSMVPLAKNIQYF. The variable domain in full, completed from reference TRBV19 and TRBJ2-4, reads DGGITQSPKYLFRKEGQNVTLSCEQNLNHDAMYWYRQDPGQGLRLIYYSQIVNDFQKGDIAEGYSVSREKKESFPLTVTSAQKNPTAFYLCASSMVPLAKNIQYFGAGTRLSVL.

The chain links TRBV7-8 to TRBJ2-2, with D perhaps TRBD1 or TRBD2 (6 bases each). The CDR3 runs to 17 residues. Trimming took 5 bases from V and 6 from J, leaving 22 bases between them. CDR1 SGHVS and CDR2 FQNEAQ come from the germline V gene. The CDR3 nucleotides are TGTGCCAGCAGCCCCCATCGAGGGGGGCTTGGCCCCGGGGAGCTGTTTTTT. Protein sequence: CASSPHRGGLGPGELFF.

The chain joins TRBV11-2 to TRBJ1-2, with 9 positions matching TRBD1. The germline V gene encodes CDR1 SGHAT and CDR2 FQNNGV. The J segment lost 4 bases and the V segment lost 0 bases, leaving 9 bases of the junction unmatched. This CDR3 has 17 amino acids. The CDR3: CASSLEPRTGVTYGYTF. The CDR3 bases are TGTGCCAGCAGCTTAGAACCCCGGACAGGGGTGACCTATGGCTACACCTTC.

This clone was picked up one time. The J gene is TRBJ2-7, the V gene TRBV19, with D perhaps matching TRBD1 (5 bases). Germline V gene data show CDR1 as LNHDA and CDR2 as SQIVND (reference sequence). Trimming took off 2 bases at V and 5 bases at J, with 13 bases between the two ends. The CDR3 has 14 residues. The CDR3 nucleotides are TGTGCCAGTAGTATATTTGCAGGGTTAGACGAGCAGTACTTC. Protein product: CASSIFAGLDEQYF.

V usage is TRBV2 and J usage is TRBJ2-7, with TRBD1 identical over 9 bases. CDR1 is SNHLY and CDR2 is FYNNEI in the germline V gene. V lost 6 bases and J lost 4; bases outside the gene matches: 10. This CDR3 region has 15 residues. CDR3 sequence reads: CASRAGTGLLYEQYF. DNA for the CDR3: TGTGCCAGCAGGGCCGGGACAGGGCTTTTGTACGAGCAGTACTTC.

The chain carries TRBV30 and TRBJ2-7; possible D gene TRBD2, 5 bases. V shed 0 bases and J shed 2 bases, with 11 bases lying between them. The germline gives CDR1 GTSNPN, CDR2 SVGIG (reference sequence). This CDR3 is 14 amino acids long. CDR3 nucleotide sequence: TGTGCCTGGAGTGTTGGAGGAACCACCTACGAGCAGTACTTC. Its protein is CAWSVGGTTYEQYF.

The gene calls are TRBV19 and TRBJ2-7, with no clear D. The V and J ends lost 3 bases and 1 base respectively, with 7 bases between them. Per germline, CDR1 LNHDA and CDR2 SQIVND (reference sequence). This CDR3 spans 13 amino acids. Here the CDR3 reads CASSIWGSYEQYF. The CDR3 DNA reads as TGTGCCAGTAGTATCTGGGGTTCCTACGAGCAGTACTTC.

The chain uses TRBV7-3 and TRBJ2-6; D possibly uses TRBD1 or TRBD2 (5 bases each). The CDR3 sequence is 16 residues long. With 4 bases removed from V and 2 bases from J, the gap between germline ends came to 12 bases. Germline CDR1 SGHTA, CDR2 FQGTGA. This CDR3 reads CASSSTGLPGANVLTF. CDR3 DNA: TGTGCCAGCAGCTCCACAGGACTCCCTGGGGCCAACGTCCTGACTTTC. Looking up the rest from reference TRBV7-3 and TRBJ2-6 gives the full variable domain: GAGVSQTPSNKVTEKGKYVELRCDPISGHTALYWYRQSLGQGPEFLIYFQGTGAADDSGLPNDRFFAVRPEGSVSTLKIQRTERGDSAVYLCASSSTGLPGANVLTFGAGSRLTVL.

The V gene is TRBV4-1, the J gene TRBJ2-1, with D unclear. V was cut by 1 base and J by 6 bases, with 10 bases left in between. The germline CDR1 and CDR2 sequences are MGHRA and YSYEKL. This CDR3 is 14 amino acids long. The chain's CDR3 is CASSQGPGTNEQFF. Written as DNA, the CDR3 is TGCGCCAGCAGCCAAGGCCCGGGTACCAATGAGCAGTTCTTC.

The CDR3 nucleotides are TGTGCCAGTAGTATATCCCCCCTCCACTTT. Protein: CASSISPLHF. This chain connects TRBV19 to TRBJ1-6; D is undetermined. CDR1 is LNHDA and CDR2 is SQIVND in the germline V gene (reference sequence). The germline V and J ends were trimmed by 2 bases and 13 bases, with 3 bases remaining between them. The CDR3 spans 10 residues. Supplemented by reference TRBV19 and TRBJ1-6, the full variable domain reads DGGITQSPKYLFRKEGQNVTLSCEQNLNHDAMYWYRQDPGQGLRLIYYSQIVNDFQKGDIAEGYSVSREKKESFPLTVTSAQKNPTAFYLCASSISPLHFGNGTRLTVT.

V gene TRBV11-2 combines with J gene TRBJ2-5; D gene uncertain. Per germline, CDR1 SGHAT and CDR2 FQNNGV. The CDR3 is 14 residues long. Trimming shortened V by 6 bases and J by 3 bases, and 14 bases separated the two germline ends. The CDR3 sequence is CASSPLLGEETQYF. In DNA, the CDR3 is TGTGCCAGCAGTCCATTATTAGGCGAAGAGACCCAGTACTTC.

The chain is built from TRBV30 and TRBJ1-5; possible D gene TRBD1, 5 bases. The germline CDR1 and CDR2 sequences are GTSNPN and SVGIG (reference sequence). The germline V and J ends were trimmed by 0 bases and 7 bases, with 13 bases remaining between them. The CDR3 contains 14 residues. The CDR3 bases are TGTGCCTGGAGTGTAAGGGGCAACGGACAGCCCCAGCATTTT. This codes for CAWSVRGNGQPQHF.

This clone was found once. The gene calls are TRBV19 and TRBJ2-3; the D gene is possibly TRBD2 (6 bases). The germline gives CDR1 LNHDA, CDR2 SQIVND (reference sequence). This CDR3 spans 16 amino acids. Deletions cut 5 bases from V and 9 bases from J, with 24 bases between. CDR3 bases: TGTGCCAGTAGTGTCTCCTGGAGGGGCCCTGAGAAAACGCAGTATTTT. It yields the protein CASSVSWRGPEKTQYF. Drawing the rest from reference TRBV19 and TRBJ2-3, the complete variable domain is DGGITQSPKYLFRKEGQNVTLSCEQNLNHDAMYWYRQDPGQGLRLIYYSQIVNDFQKGDIAEGYSVSREKKESFPLTVTSAQKNPTAFYLCASSVSWRGPEKTQYFGPGTRLTVL.

This chain uses TRBV19 with TRBJ1-1; 8 bases agree with TRBD1. The CDR3 covers 13 residues. Germline V CDR1 and CDR2: LNHDA, SQIVND (reference sequence). Trimming at V came to 7 bases and at J to 1 base, leaving 2 bases not matched to a gene. The CDR3, as DNA: TGTGCCAGTACTACAGGGGGGAACACTGAAGCTTTCTTT. It specifies CASTTGGNTEAFF.